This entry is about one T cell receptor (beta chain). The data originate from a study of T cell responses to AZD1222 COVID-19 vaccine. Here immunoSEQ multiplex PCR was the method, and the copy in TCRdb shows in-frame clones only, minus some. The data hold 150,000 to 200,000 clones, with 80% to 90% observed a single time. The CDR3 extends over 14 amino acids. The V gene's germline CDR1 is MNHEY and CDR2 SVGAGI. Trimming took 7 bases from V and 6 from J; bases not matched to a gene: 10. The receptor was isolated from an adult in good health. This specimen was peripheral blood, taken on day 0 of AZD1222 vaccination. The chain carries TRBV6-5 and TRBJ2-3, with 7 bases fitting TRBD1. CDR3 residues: CASKRQGERDTQYF. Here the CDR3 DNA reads TGTGCCAGCAAACGACAGGGTGAAAGGGATACGCAGTATTTT.